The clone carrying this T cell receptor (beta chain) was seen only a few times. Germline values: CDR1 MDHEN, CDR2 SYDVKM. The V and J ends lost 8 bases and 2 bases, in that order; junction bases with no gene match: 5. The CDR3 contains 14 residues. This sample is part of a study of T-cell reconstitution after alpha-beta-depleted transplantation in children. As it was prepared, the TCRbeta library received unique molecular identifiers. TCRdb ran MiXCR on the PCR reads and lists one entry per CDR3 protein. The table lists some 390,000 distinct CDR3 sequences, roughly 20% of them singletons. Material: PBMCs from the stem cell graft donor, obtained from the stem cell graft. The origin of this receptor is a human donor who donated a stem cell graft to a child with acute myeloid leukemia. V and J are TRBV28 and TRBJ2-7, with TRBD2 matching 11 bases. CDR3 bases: TGTGCCAGCCTACTAGCGGGAGCACCCTACGAGCAGTACTTC. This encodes CASLLAGAPYEQYF.